This T cell receptor beta chain stems from a study of T cells in Graves' hyperthyroidism and ophthalmopathy. Between the trimmed V and J ends, which lost 1 base and 7 bases, there was a span of 13 bases. CDR1 is SGHTA, CDR2 FQGTGA, per germline. CDR3 length: 14 residues. Authors of the study amplified TCR beta CDR3 regions from RNA transcripts. First-round RT-PCR targeting the TCR CDR3 was performed with the HTBI primer set. MiXCR was run by TCRdb on the multiplex PCR reads, yielding one entry per CDR3 protein. Among just under 750,000 distinct CDR3 sequences listed, around 40% were seen once. The table lists this clonotype with many counts. On the basis of clinical symptoms, serum thyroxine and TRAb, thyroid ultrasound and orbital computed tomography, diagnoses were made.

This TCR was recovered from a woman in her forties with Graves' hyperthyroidism. The specimen was blood. V usage is TRBV7-3 and J usage is TRBJ1-2; D is possibly TRBD1 (6 bases). The CDR3 is CASSLNGGMSGYTF. The CDR3, as DNA: TGTGCCAGCAGCTTAAACGGGGGCATGAGTGGCTACACCTTC.